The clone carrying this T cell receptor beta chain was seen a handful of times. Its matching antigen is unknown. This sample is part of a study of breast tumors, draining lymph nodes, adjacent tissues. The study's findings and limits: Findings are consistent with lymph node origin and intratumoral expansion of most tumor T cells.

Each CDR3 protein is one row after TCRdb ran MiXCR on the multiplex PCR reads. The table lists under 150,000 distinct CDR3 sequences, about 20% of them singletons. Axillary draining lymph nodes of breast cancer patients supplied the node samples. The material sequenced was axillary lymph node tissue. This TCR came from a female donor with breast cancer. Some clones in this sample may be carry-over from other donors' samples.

The CDR3 DNA sequence: TGTGCCAGCAGCTTAACCGCCTCTGGGGCCAACGTCCTGACTTTC. Its translation: CASSLTASGANVLTF. The V and J genes are TRBV7-3 and TRBJ2-6; D unresolved. Between the trimmed V and J ends, which lost 0 bases and 0 bases, there was a span of 3 bases. The CDR3 is made up of 15 amino acids. Germline V gene sequence: CDR1 SGHTA, CDR2 FQGTGA.